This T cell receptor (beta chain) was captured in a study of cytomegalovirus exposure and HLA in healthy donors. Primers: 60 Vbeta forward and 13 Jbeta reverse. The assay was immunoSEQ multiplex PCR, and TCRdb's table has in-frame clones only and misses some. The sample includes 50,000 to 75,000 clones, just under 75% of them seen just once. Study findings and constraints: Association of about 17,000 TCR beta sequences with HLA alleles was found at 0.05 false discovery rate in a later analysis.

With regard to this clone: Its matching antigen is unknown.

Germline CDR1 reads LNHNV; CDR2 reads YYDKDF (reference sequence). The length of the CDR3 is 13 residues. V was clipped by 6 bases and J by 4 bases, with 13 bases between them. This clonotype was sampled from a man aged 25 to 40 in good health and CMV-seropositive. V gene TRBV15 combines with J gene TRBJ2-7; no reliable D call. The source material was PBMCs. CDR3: CATRGPSSYEQYF. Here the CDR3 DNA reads TGTGCCACCAGGGGCCCCTCGTCTTACGAGCAGTACTTC.